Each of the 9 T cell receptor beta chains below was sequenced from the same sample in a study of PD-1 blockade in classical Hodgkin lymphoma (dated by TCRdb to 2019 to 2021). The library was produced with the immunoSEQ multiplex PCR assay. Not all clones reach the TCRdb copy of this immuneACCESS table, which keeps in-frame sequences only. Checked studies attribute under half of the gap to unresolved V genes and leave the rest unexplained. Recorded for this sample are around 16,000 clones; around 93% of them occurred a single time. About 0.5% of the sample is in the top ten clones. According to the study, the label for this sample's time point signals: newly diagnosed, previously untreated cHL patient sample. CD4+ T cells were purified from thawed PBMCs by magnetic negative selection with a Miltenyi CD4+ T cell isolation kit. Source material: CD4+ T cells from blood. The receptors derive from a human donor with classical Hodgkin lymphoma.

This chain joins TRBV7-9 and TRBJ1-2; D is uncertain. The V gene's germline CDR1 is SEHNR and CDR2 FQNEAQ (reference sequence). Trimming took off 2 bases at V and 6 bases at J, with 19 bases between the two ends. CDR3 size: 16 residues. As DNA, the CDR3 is TGTGCCAGCAGCTTATCCCTACACCGACAAGGGAATGGCTACACCTTC. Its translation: CASSLSLHRQGNGYTF.

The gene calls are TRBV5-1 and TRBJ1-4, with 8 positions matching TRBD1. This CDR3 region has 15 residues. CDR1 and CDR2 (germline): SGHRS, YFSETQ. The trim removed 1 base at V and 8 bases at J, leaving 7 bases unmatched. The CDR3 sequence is CASSLSQGAGEKLFF. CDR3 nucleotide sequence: TGCGCCAGCAGCTTGTCTCAGGGGGCGGGAGAAAAACTGTTTTTT.

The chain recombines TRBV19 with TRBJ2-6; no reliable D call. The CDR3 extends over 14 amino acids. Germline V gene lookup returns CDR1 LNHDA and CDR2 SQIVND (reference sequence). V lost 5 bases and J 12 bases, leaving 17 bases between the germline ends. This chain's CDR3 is CASSAAGSFTVLTF. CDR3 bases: TGTGCCAGTAGTGCGGCCGGCTCTTTTACCGTCCTGACTTTC.

CDR3 in DNA: TGTGCCAGTAACGAGGGCTTGCCTGCAACTAATGAAAAACTGTTTTTT. Amino acids: CASNEGLPATNEKLFF. The chain employs TRBV19 and TRBJ1-4, with no clear D. The CDR3 runs 16 residues. In germline, CDR1 is LNHDA, CDR2 SQIVND (reference sequence). V was clipped by 7 bases and J by 0 bases, with 15 bases between them.

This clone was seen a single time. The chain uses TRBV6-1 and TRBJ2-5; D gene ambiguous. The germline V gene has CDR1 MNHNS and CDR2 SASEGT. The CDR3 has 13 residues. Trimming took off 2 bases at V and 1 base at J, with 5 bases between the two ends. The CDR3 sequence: CASSEWAQETQYF. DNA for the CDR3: TGTGCCAGCAGTGAATGGGCCCAAGAGACCCAGTACTTC.

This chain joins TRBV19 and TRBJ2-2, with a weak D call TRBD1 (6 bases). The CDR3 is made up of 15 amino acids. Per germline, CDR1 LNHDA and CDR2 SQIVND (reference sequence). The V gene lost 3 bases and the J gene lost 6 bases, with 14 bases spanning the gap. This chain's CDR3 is CASSMRTEGSGELFF. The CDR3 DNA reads TGTGCCAGTAGTATGCGGACAGAGGGGTCCGGGGAGCTGTTTTTT.

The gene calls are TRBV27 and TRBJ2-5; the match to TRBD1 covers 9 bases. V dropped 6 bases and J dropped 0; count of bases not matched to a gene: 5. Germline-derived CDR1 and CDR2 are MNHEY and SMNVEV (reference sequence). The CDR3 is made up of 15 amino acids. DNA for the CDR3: TGTGCCAGCAGCGCCGGGACAGGGTACCAAGAGACCCAGTACTTC. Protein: CASSAGTGYQETQYF.

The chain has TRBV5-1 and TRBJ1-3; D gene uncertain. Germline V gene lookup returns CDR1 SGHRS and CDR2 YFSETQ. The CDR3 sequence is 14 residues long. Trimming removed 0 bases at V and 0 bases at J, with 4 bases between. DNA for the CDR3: TGCGCCAGCAGCTTGGCTAGCTCTGGAAACACCATATATTTT. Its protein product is CASSLASSGNTIYF.

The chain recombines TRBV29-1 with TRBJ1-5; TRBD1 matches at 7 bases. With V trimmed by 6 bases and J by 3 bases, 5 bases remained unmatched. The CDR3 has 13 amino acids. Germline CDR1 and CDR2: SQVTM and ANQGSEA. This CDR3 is CSVGTANNQPQHF. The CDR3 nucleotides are TGCAGCGTCGGGACAGCCAACAATCAGCCCCAGCATTTT.